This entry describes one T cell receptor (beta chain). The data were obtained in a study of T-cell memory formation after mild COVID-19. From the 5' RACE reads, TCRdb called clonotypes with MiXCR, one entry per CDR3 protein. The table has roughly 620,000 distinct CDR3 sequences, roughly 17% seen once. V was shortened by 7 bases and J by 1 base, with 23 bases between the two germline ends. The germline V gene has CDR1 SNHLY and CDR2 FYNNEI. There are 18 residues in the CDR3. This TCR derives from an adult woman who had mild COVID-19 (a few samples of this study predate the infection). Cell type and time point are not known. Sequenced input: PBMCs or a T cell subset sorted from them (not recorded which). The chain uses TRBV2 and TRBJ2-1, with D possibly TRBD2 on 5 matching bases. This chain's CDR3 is CASILNPRDFVSYNEQFF. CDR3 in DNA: TGTGCCAGCATTTTAAATCCCCGGGATTTCGTGTCCTACAATGAGCAGTTCTTC.